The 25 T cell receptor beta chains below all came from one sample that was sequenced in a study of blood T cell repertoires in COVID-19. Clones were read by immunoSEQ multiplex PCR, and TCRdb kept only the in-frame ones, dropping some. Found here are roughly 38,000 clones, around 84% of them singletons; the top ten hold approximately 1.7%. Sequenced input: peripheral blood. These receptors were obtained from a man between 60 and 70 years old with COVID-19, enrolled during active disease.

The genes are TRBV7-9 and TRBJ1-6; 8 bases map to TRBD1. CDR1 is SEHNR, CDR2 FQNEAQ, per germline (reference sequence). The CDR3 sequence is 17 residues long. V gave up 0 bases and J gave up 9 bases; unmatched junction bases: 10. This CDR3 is CASSLAHRGDIVSPLHF. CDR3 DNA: TGTGCCAGCAGCTTAGCCCACAGGGGGGACATCGTTTCACCCCTCCACTTT.

The CDR3 DNA is TGCGCCAGCAGCTTGGCAGGGGGCCTTTCTAATTCACCCCTCCACTTT. This codes for CASSLAGGLSNSPLHF. V gene TRBV5-1 combines with J gene TRBJ1-6; 8 bases map to TRBD1. The V and J ends lost 0 bases and 6 bases, in that order; junction bases with no gene match: 5. Germline V gene lookup returns CDR1 SGHRS and CDR2 YFSETQ. This CDR3 has 16 residues.

The CDR3, as DNA: TGCGCCAGCAGCTCCTCACCAGGGTCCCTTAATGAAAAACTGTTTTTT. The encoded protein is CASSSSPGSLNEKLFF. The V call is TRBV5-1, the J call TRBJ1-4, with a weak D call TRBD1 (5 bases). Trimming pared 3 bases from V and 4 bases from J, leaving 16 bases between. This CDR3 comprises 16 residues. Germline-derived CDR1 and CDR2 are SGHRS and YFSETQ. The complete variable domain, with remaining parts taken from reference TRBV5-1 and TRBJ1-4, reads KAGVTQTPRYLIKTRGQQVTLSCSPISGHRSVSWYQQTPGQGLQFLFEYFSETQRNKGNFPGRFSGRQFSNSRSEMNVSTLELGDSALYLCASSSSPGSLNEKLFFGSGTQLSVL.

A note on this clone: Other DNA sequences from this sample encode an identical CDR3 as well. CDR3 bases: TGCGCCAGCAGCTTGCCCGCAAGGGGTACTGAAGCTTTCTTT. It specifies CASSLPARGTEAFF. This chain joins TRBV5-1 and TRBJ1-1; D might be TRBD1 (5 bases). CDR1 and CDR2 (germline): SGHRS, YFSETQ. The length of the CDR3 is 14 residues. Between the trimmed V and J ends, which lost 1 base and 5 bases, there was a span of 12 bases.

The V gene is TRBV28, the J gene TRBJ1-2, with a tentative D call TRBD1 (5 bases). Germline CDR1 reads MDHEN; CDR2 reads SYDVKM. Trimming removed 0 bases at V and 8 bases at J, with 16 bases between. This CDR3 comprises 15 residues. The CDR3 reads CASSLWRDHYQGYTF. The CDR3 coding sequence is TGTGCCAGCAGTTTATGGCGGGACCACTACCAGGGCTACACCTTC.

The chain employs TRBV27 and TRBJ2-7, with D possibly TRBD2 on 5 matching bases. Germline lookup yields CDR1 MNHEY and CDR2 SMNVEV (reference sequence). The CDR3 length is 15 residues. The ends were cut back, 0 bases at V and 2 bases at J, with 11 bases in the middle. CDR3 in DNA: TGTGCCAGCAGTTTATCAGCGGCTGGACCCTACGAGCAGTACTTC. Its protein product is CASSLSAAGPYEQYF.

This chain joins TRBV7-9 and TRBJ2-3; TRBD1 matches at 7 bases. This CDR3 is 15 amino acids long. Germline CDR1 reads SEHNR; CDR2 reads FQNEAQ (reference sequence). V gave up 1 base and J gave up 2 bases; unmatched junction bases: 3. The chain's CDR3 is CASSLDGTDTDTQYF. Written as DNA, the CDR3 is TGTGCCAGCAGCTTAGATGGGACAGACACAGATACGCAGTATTTT.

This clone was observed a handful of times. CDR3 protein: CASRELEREQYF. CDR3 DNA: TGTGCCAGCAGGGAGCTCGAAAGGGAGCAGTACTTC. The J gene is TRBJ2-7, the V gene TRBV2; D is ambiguous. The CDR3 runs to 12 residues. Germline V gene data show CDR1 as SNHLY and CDR2 as FYNNEI. The V gene lost 6 bases and the J gene lost 7 bases, with 13 bases spanning the gap.

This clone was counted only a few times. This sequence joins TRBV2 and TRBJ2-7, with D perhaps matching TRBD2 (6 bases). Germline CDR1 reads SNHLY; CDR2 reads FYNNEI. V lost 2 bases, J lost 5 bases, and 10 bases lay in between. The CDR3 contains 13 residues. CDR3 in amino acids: CASSEYRRDEQYF. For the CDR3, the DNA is TGTGCCAGCAGTGAATATCGGAGGGACGAGCAGTACTTC.

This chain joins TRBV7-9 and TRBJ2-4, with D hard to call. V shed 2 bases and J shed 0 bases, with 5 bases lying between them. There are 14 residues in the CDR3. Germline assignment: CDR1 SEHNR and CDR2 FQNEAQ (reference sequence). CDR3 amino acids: CASSLRGAKNIQYF. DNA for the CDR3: TGTGCCAGCAGCTTAAGAGGAGCCAAAAACATTCAGTACTTC.

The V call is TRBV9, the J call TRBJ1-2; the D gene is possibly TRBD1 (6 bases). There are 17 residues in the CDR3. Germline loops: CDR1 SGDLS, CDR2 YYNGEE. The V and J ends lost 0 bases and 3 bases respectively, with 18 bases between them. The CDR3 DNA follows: TGTGCCAGCAGCGTAGTGGCGGGAGGGGGGCCTTACTATGGCTACACCTTC. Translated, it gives CASSVVAGGGPYYGYTF.

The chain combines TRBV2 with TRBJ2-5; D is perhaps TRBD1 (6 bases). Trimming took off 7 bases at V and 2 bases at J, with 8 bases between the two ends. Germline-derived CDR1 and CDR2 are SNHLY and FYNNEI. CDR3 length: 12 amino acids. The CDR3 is CASTGQQETQYF. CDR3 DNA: TGTGCCAGCACAGGACAGCAAGAGACCCAGTACTTC.

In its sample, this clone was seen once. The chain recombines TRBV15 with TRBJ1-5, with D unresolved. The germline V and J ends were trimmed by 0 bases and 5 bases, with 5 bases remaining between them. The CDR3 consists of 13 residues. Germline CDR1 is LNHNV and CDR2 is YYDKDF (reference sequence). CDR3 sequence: CATSRDPDQPQHF. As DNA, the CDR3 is TGTGCCACCAGCAGAGATCCGGATCAGCCCCAGCATTTT.

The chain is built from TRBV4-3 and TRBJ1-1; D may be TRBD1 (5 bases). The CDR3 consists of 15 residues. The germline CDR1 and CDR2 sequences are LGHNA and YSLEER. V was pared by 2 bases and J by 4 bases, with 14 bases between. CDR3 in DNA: TGCGCCAGCAGCCAACTAGCCGGGGGGGGCACTGAAGCTTTCTTT. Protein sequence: CASSQLAGGGTEAFF.

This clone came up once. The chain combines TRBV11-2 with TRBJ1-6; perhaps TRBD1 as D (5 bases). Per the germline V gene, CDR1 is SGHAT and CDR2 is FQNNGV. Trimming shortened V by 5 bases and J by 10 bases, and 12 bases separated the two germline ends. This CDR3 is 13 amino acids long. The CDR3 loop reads CASSAGLESPLHF. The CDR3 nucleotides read TGTGCCAGCAGCGCAGGGCTGGAGTCACCCCTCCACTTT.

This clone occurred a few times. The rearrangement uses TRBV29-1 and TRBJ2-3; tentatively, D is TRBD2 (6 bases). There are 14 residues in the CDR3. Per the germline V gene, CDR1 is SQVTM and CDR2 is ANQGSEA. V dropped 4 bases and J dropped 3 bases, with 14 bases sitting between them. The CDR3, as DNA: TGCAGCGTTGCCGGGGGAGCGACGACAGATACGCAGTATTTT. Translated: CSVAGGATTDTQYF.

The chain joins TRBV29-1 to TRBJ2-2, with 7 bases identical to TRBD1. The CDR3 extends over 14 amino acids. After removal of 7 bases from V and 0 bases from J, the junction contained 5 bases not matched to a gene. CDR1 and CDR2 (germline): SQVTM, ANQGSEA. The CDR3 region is CSGRGTANTGELFF. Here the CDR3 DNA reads TGCAGCGGAAGGGGGACAGCGAACACCGGGGAGCTGTTTTTT.

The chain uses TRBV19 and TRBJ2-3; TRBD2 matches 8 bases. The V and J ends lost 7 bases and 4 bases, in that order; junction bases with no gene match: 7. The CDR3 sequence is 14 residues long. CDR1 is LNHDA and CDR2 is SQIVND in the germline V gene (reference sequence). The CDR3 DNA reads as TGTGCCAGTACGCCGGGGGGGTCCCCAGATACGCAGTATTTT. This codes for CASTPGGSPDTQYF.

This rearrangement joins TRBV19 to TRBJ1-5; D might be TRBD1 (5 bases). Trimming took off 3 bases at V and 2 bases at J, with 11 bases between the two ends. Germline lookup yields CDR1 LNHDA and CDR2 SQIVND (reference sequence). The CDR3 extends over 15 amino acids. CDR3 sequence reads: CASSMLGVGNQPQHF. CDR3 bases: TGTGCCAGTAGTATGTTAGGGGTCGGCAATCAGCCCCAGCATTTT.

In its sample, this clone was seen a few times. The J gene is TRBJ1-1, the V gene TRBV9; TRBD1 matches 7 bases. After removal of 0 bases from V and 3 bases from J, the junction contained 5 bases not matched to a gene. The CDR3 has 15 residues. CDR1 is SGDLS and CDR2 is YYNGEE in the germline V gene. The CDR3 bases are TGTGCCAGCAGCGTAGAGGGGGCCCCCTACACTGAAGCTTTCTTT. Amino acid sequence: CASSVEGAPYTEAFF.

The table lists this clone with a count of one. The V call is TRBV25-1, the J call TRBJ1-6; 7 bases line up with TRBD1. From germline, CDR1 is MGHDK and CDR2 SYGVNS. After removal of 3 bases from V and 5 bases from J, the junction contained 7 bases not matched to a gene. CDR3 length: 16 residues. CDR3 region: CASSDTRQGNNSPLHF. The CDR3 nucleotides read TGTGCCAGCAGTGATACACGACAGGGAAATAATTCACCCCTCCACTTT.

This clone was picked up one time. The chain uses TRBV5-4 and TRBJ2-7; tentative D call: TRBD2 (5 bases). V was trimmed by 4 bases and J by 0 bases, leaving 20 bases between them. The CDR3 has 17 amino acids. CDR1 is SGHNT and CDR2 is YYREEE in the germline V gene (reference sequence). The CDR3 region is CASSPGGAGAISYEQYF. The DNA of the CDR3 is TGTGCCAGCAGCCCCGGAGGCGCGGGTGCGATCTCCTACGAGCAGTACTTC.

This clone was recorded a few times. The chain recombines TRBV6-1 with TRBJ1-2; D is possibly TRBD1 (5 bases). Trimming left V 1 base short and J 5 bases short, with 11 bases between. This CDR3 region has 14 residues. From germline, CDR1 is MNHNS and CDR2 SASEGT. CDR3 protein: CASSEGGGGYGYTF. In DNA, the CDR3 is TGTGCCAGCAGTGAAGGCGGGGGAGGGTATGGCTACACCTTC.

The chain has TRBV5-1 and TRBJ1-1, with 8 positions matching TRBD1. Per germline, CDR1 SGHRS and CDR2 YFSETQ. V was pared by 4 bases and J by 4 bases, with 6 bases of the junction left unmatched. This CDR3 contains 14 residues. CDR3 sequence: CASSAQGVGTEAFF. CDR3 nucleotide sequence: TGCGCCAGCAGCGCACAGGGGGTCGGCACTGAAGCTTTCTTT.

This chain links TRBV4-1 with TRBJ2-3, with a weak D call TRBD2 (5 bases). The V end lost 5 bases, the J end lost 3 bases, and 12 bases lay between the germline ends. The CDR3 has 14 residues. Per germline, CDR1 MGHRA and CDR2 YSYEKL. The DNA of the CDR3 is TGCGCCAGCAGCTACCGGCGAGGGACAGATACGCAGTATTTT. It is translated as CASSYRRGTDTQYF.